The rows below give T cell receptor beta chains drawn from one sample of a study of T-cell memory formation after mild COVID-19. TCRdb used MiXCR to reprocess the 5' RACE reads, holding one entry per CDR3 protein. The sample carries under 300,000 distinct CDR3 sequences, roughly 8.2% recorded once. Input material: PBMCs or a T cell subset sorted from them (not recorded which). The receptors here all came from a man between 18 and 35 years old who had mild COVID-19 (a few samples of this study predate the infection). Cell type and time point are not known. The CDR3 runs from the conserved cysteine through the conserved F or W. The D gene is left open where the match is weak. Clone size is not always given. Where it is, it says once, few, many or a class for expanded clones.

V gene: TRBV10-3; J gene: TRBJ1-3; D gene: -; clone size: -; CDR3 protein: CAINGPNSGNTIYF; CDR3 DNA: TGTGCCATCAACGGGCCGAACTCTGGAAACACCATATATTTT
V gene: TRBV20-1; J gene: TRBJ2-5; D gene: -; clone size: few; CDR3 protein: CSAEGEIDPKETQYF; CDR3 DNA: TGCAGTGCTGAAGGGGAGATCGATCCCAAAGAGACCCAGTACTTC
V gene: TRBV9; J gene: TRBJ2-3; D gene: TRBD2; clone size: few; CDR3 protein: CASSAPQAGADTQYF; CDR3 DNA: TGTGCCAGCAGCGCCCCCCAAGCGGGGGCAGATACGCAGTATTTT
V gene: TRBV9; J gene: TRBJ2-6; D gene: -; clone size: -; CDR3 protein: CASSVDASGANVLTF; CDR3 DNA: TGTGCCAGCAGCGTAGACGCCTCTGGGGCCAACGTCCTGACTTTC
V gene: TRBV21-1; J gene: TRBJ2-5; D gene: -; clone size: many; CDR3 protein: CASRDRGTETQYF; CDR3 DNA: TGTGCCTCCCGGGACAGGGGAACAGAGACCCAGTACTTC
V gene: TRBV6-2/TRBV6-3; J gene: TRBJ1-1; D gene: -; clone size: few; CDR3 protein: CASSYRGGRRLNTEAFF; CDR3 DNA: TGTGCCAGCAGTTACAGGGGAGGTCGGAGGCTGAACACTGAAGCTTTCTTT
V gene: TRBV6-5; J gene: TRBJ2-7; D gene: -; clone size: few; CDR3 protein: CASSPQRRDF; CDR3 DNA: TGTGCCAGCAGTCCACAGCGGAGGGACTTC
V gene: TRBV20-1; J gene: TRBJ2-3; D gene: TRBD1; clone size: few; CDR3 protein: CSAIPPGQDVYTQYF; CDR3 DNA: TGCAGTGCTATCCCACCGGGACAGGACGTCTATACGCAGTATTTT
V gene: TRBV4-3; J gene: TRBJ2-3; D gene: -; clone size: many; CDR3 protein: CASSQQGPPSTDTQYF; CDR3 DNA: TGCGCCAGCAGCCAACAGGGGCCTCCTAGCACAGATACGCAGTATTTT
V gene: TRBV6-5; J gene: TRBJ2-1; D gene: -; clone size: -; CDR3 protein: CASSYSPSPNNEQFF; CDR3 DNA: TGTGCCAGCAGTTACTCCCCAAGCCCCAACAATGAGCAGTTCTTC
V gene: TRBV7-6; J gene: TRBJ2-1; D gene: TRBD2; clone size: -; CDR3 protein: CASSLETSGGYTEQFF; CDR3 DNA: TGTGCCAGCAGCTTAGAGACTAGCGGGGGTTACACTGAGCAGTTCTTC
V gene: TRBV7-8; J gene: TRBJ1-5; D gene: -; clone size: few; CDR3 protein: CASSLARGNQPQHF; CDR3 DNA: TGTGCCAGCAGCTTAGCCAGAGGGAATCAGCCCCAGCATTTT
V gene: TRBV20-1; J gene: TRBJ1-1; D gene: TRBD1; clone size: -; CDR3 protein: CSARGTGLWTEAFF; CDR3 DNA: TGCAGTGCTAGGGGGACAGGGCTGTGGACTGAAGCTTTCTTT
V gene: TRBV4-1; J gene: TRBJ2-7; D gene: TRBD1; clone size: -; CDR3 protein: CASSHRQGSYEQYF; CDR3 DNA: TGCGCCAGCAGCCACAGACAGGGTTCCTACGAGCAGTACTTC
V gene: TRBV12-3/TRBV12-4; J gene: TRBJ2-7; D gene: TRBD2; clone size: many; CDR3 protein: CASRGGTDGTQYEQYF; CDR3 DNA: TGTGCCAGCAGGGGGGGGACGGATGGGACCCAATACGAGCAGTACTTC
V gene: TRBV6-5; J gene: TRBJ2-1; D gene: -; clone size: many; CDR3 protein: CASSYGLSGGPQQFF; CDR3 DNA: TGTGCCAGCAGTTATGGTCTTTCTGGGGGGCCTCAGCAGTTCTTC
V gene: TRBV7-9; J gene: TRBJ1-2; D gene: TRBD1; clone size: -; CDR3 protein: CASGQGVYGYTF; CDR3 DNA: TGTGCCAGCGGACAGGGAGTCTATGGCTACACCTTC
V gene: TRBV5-1; J gene: TRBJ2-1; D gene: TRBD1; clone size: -; CDR3 protein: CASSLRQGLDNEQFF; CDR3 DNA: TGCGCCAGCAGCTTGAGACAGGGGTTAGACAATGAGCAGTTCTTC
V gene: TRBV20-1; J gene: TRBJ1-4; D gene: -; clone size: -; CDR3 protein: CSATSDTEKLFF; CDR3 DNA: TGCAGTGCTACCAGCGATACTGAAAAACTGTTTTTT
V gene: TRBV27; J gene: TRBJ1-2; D gene: -; clone size: -; CDR3 protein: CASSFGDRSSYGYTF; CDR3 DNA: TGTGCCAGCAGTTTTGGAGACAGATCTTCCTATGGCTACACCTTC
V gene: TRBV7-9; J gene: TRBJ2-7; D gene: -; clone size: few; CDR3 protein: CASSLGRGPHEQYF; CDR3 DNA: TGTGCCAGCAGCTTAGGGAGGGGTCCCCACGAGCAGTACTTC
V gene: TRBV11-2; J gene: TRBJ2-1; D gene: -; clone size: many; CDR3 protein: CASSQGRDPSYNEQFF; CDR3 DNA: TGTGCCAGCAGCCAAGGTCGGGACCCATCGTACAATGAGCAGTTCTTC
V gene: TRBV4-1; J gene: TRBJ2-1; D gene: -; clone size: -; CDR3 protein: CASSQPYRGQFYEQFF; CDR3 DNA: TGCGCCAGCAGCCAACCATACCGGGGCCAGTTCTATGAGCAGTTCTTC
V gene: TRBV9; J gene: TRBJ1-3; D gene: -; clone size: -; CDR3 protein: CASSPAAGGGNTIYF; CDR3 DNA: TGTGCCAGCAGCCCCGCAGCCGGAGGGGGAAACACCATATATTTT
V gene: TRBV19; J gene: TRBJ1-4; D gene: -; clone size: -; CDR3 protein: CASSTSDSAELFF; CDR3 DNA: TGTGCCAGTAGTACCTCGGATTCTGCGGAACTGTTTTTT
V gene: TRBV27; J gene: TRBJ1-2; D gene: -; clone size: -; CDR3 protein: CASSPGPYGYTF; CDR3 DNA: TGTGCCAGCAGCCCGGGACCATATGGCTACACCTTC
V gene: TRBV29-1; J gene: TRBJ1-2; D gene: TRBD1; clone size: -; CDR3 protein: CSVEDLTGESYGYTF; CDR3 DNA: TGCAGCGTTGAAGATCTGACAGGGGAGAGCTATGGCTACACCTTC
V gene: TRBV15; J gene: TRBJ2-2; D gene: TRBD2; clone size: few; CDR3 protein: CATRASLAGNTGELFF; CDR3 DNA: TGTGCCACCAGAGCCTCGCTAGCGGGGAACACCGGGGAGCTGTTTTTT
V gene: TRBV6-2/TRBV6-3; J gene: TRBJ1-1; D gene: -; clone size: few; CDR3 protein: CASRSYVLGTEAFF; CDR3 DNA: TGTGCCAGCAGGTCCTACGTACTTGGGACTGAAGCTTTCTTT
V gene: TRBV4-1; J gene: TRBJ2-6; D gene: TRBD1; clone size: -; CDR3 protein: CASSRQGAGANVLTF; CDR3 DNA: TGCGCCAGCAGCCGACAGGGAGCTGGGGCCAACGTCCTGACTTTC
V gene: TRBV19; J gene: TRBJ1-3; D gene: -; clone size: few; CDR3 protein: CASSTQPADPSDTIYF; CDR3 DNA: TGTGCCAGTAGTACCCAACCGGCGGACCCGTCGGACACCATATATTTT
V gene: TRBV18; J gene: TRBJ2-1; D gene: TRBD1; clone size: -; CDR3 protein: CASSIQDRAKGNEQFF; CDR3 DNA: TGTGCCAGCTCAATCCAGGACAGGGCCAAAGGCAATGAGCAGTTCTTC
V gene: TRBV6-2/TRBV6-3; J gene: TRBJ2-7; D gene: -; clone size: few; CDR3 protein: CASSYPFGLRSTYEQYF; CDR3 DNA: TGTGCCAGCAGTTACCCATTCGGACTACGAAGCACCTACGAGCAGTACTTC
V gene: TRBV12-3/TRBV12-4; J gene: TRBJ2-2; D gene: -; clone size: many; CDR3 protein: CASRLLGFTGELFF; CDR3 DNA: TGTGCCAGCAGACTCCTGGGGTTCACCGGGGAGCTGTTTTTT
V gene: TRBV7-2; J gene: TRBJ2-3; D gene: -; clone size: -; CDR3 protein: CASSPPAGWDTDTQYF; CDR3 DNA: TGTGCCAGCAGCCCTCCCGCGGGGTGGGACACAGATACGCAGTATTTT
V gene: TRBV20-1; J gene: TRBJ1-2; D gene: TRBD1; clone size: -; CDR3 protein: CSAMTGSAGYTF; CDR3 DNA: TGCAGTGCCATGACAGGGTCCGCTGGCTACACCTTC
V gene: TRBV29-1; J gene: TRBJ2-3; D gene: TRBD2; clone size: many; CDR3 protein: CSARGLAGETDTQYF; CDR3 DNA: TGCAGCGCTCGAGGACTAGCGGGGGAAACAGATACGCAGTATTTT
V gene: TRBV7-8; J gene: TRBJ2-3; D gene: TRBD2; clone size: few; CDR3 protein: CASSTPVKTSGLGADTQYF; CDR3 DNA: TGTGCCAGCAGCACTCCCGTGAAGACTAGCGGCCTTGGCGCAGATACGCAGTATTTT
V gene: TRBV12-3/TRBV12-4; J gene: TRBJ1-1; D gene: TRBD1; clone size: many; CDR3 protein: CASNPTPTGLTEAFF; CDR3 DNA: TGTGCCAGCAACCCAACCCCGACAGGGCTAACTGAAGCTTTCTTT
V gene: TRBV10-3; J gene: TRBJ1-1; D gene: -; clone size: -; CDR3 protein: CAIYPGQGEAFF; CDR3 DNA: TGTGCCATCTACCCGGGACAAGGGGAAGCTTTCTTT
V gene: TRBV6-5; J gene: TRBJ2-6; D gene: -; clone size: -; CDR3 protein: CASRGGPGANVLTF; CDR3 DNA: TGTGCCAGCAGAGGGGGGCCTGGGGCCAACGTCCTGACTTTC
V gene: TRBV7-3; J gene: TRBJ2-2; D gene: -; clone size: few; CDR3 protein: CASSLGGVANTGELFF; CDR3 DNA: TGTGCCAGCAGCTTAGGGGGAGTCGCGAACACCGGGGAGCTGTTTTTT
V gene: TRBV5-5; J gene: TRBJ2-5; D gene: -; clone size: -; CDR3 protein: CASSFSGDETQYF; CDR3 DNA: TGTGCCAGCAGCTTTTCAGGGGACGAGACCCAGTACTTC
V gene: TRBV11-3; J gene: TRBJ2-5; D gene: -; clone size: -; CDR3 protein: CASSPGGAVQETQYF; CDR3 DNA: TGTGCCAGCAGCCCCGGAGGAGCGGTGCAAGAGACCCAGTACTTC
V gene: TRBV7-2; J gene: TRBJ2-5; D gene: TRBD2; clone size: many; CDR3 protein: CASSFGTKETQYF; CDR3 DNA: TGTGCCAGCAGCTTCGGGACTAAAGAGACCCAGTACTTC
V gene: TRBV6-1; J gene: TRBJ2-1; D gene: -; clone size: few; CDR3 protein: CASIGQGGNEQFF; CDR3 DNA: TGTGCCAGCATCGGGCAGGGGGGGAATGAGCAGTTCTTC
V gene: TRBV7-2; J gene: TRBJ2-1; D gene: -; clone size: -; CDR3 protein: CASSLVWAHEQFF; CDR3 DNA: TGTGCCAGCAGCTTAGTTTGGGCACATGAGCAGTTCTTC
V gene: TRBV7-3; J gene: TRBJ1-1; D gene: -; clone size: -; CDR3 protein: CASHPGLNTEAFF; CDR3 DNA: TGTGCCAGCCACCCGGGGCTGAACACTGAAGCTTTCTTT
V gene: TRBV6-2/TRBV6-3; J gene: TRBJ2-3; D gene: -; clone size: -; CDR3 protein: CASSYAGRVTQYF; CDR3 DNA: TGTGCCAGCAGTTACGCCGGGAGAGTGACGCAGTATTTT
V gene: TRBV5-5; J gene: TRBJ1-1; D gene: -; clone size: few; CDR3 protein: CASSPSTAWTTEAFF; CDR3 DNA: TGTGCCAGCAGCCCCTCGACAGCTTGGACCACTGAAGCTTTCTTT
V gene: TRBV4-1; J gene: TRBJ2-3; D gene: TRBD2; clone size: -; CDR3 protein: CASSQAPSGNTDTQYF; CDR3 DNA: TGCGCCAGCAGCCAAGCTCCTAGCGGGAACACAGATACGCAGTATTTT
V gene: TRBV7-2; J gene: TRBJ2-1; D gene: -; clone size: many; CDR3 protein: CASSLVIGGYNEQFF; CDR3 DNA: TGTGCCAGCAGCTTAGTTATAGGGGGGTACAATGAGCAGTTCTTC
V gene: TRBV5-1; J gene: TRBJ1-1; D gene: TRBD1; clone size: -; CDR3 protein: CASSLGQGGTEAFF; CDR3 DNA: TGCGCCAGCAGCTTGGGACAGGGGGGCACTGAAGCTTTCTTT
V gene: TRBV20-1; J gene: TRBJ2-3; D gene: TRBD1; clone size: few; CDR3 protein: CSASGDSLPDTQYF; CDR3 DNA: TGCAGTGCTAGCGGGGACAGCCTCCCAGATACGCAGTATTTT
V gene: TRBV6-6; J gene: TRBJ1-1; D gene: TRBD1; clone size: -; CDR3 protein: CASSLRTGMNTEAFF; CDR3 DNA: TGTGCCAGCAGCCTCAGGACAGGCATGAACACTGAAGCTTTCTTT
V gene: TRBV7-8; J gene: TRBJ1-6; D gene: TRBD1; clone size: many; CDR3 protein: CASSLGPGQGNSPLHF; CDR3 DNA: TGTGCCAGCAGCTTGGGGCCAGGACAGGGGAATTCACCCCTCCACTTT
V gene: TRBV5-1; J gene: TRBJ2-1; D gene: TRBD1; clone size: many; CDR3 protein: CASGEQGASNEQFF; CDR3 DNA: TGCGCCAGCGGGGAGCAGGGGGCATCCAATGAGCAGTTCTTC
V gene: TRBV7-9; J gene: TRBJ2-1; D gene: -; clone size: few; CDR3 protein: CASSPRHGILAQFF; CDR3 DNA: TGTGCCAGCAGCCCCAGACACGGAATTTTGGCGCAGTTCTTC